A single sample gave rise to the 19 T cell receptor beta chains below, sequenced in a study of cytomegalovirus exposure and HLA in healthy donors. Produced via immunoSEQ multiplex PCR; TCRdb's table is partial and in-frame only. Here the sample spans almost 75,000 clones, 85% being singletons. The specimen was PBMCs. Receptors were obtained from a man between 25 and 39 years old in good health and CMV-seronegative.

This clone was detected only a few times. Here the CDR3 reads CASSRSEHAGELFF. CDR3 sequence (DNA): TGTGCCAGCTCACGGTCGGAGCACGCCGGGGAGCTGTTTTTT. The chain employs TRBV18 and TRBJ2-2; D gene unclear. Germline CDR1 reads KGHSH; CDR2 reads LQKENI. This CDR3 spans 14 amino acids. V was trimmed by 4 bases and J by 6 bases, leaving 12 bases between them.

V is TRBV7-2 and J is TRBJ1-2; 9 nucleotides align to TRBD1. V trimming: 3 bases; J trimming: 8 bases; junction bases outside the gene matches: 7. The CDR3 is 14 residues long. From germline, CDR1 is SGHTA and CDR2 FQGNSA. CDR3 sequence (DNA): TGTGCCAGCAGCTTCGATGGGACAGGGACGGGCTACACCTTC. Translation: CASSFDGTGTGYTF.

This clone appeared a single time. The chain recombines TRBV30 with TRBJ1-2, with D tentatively TRBD1 (6 bases). Germline CDR1 is GTSNPN and CDR2 is SVGIG (reference sequence). CDR3 size: 11 residues. The V end was cut by 4 bases, the J end by 4 bases, with 7 bases between. The CDR3 nucleotides read TGTGCCTGGAAACAGGGCTATGGCTACACCTTC. Amino acids: CAWKQGYGYTF.

The chain links TRBV28 to TRBJ1-2; 8 bases match TRBD1. Germline CDR1 reads MDHEN; CDR2 reads SYDVKM. This CDR3 is 21 amino acids long. The V and J ends lost 1 base and 5 bases, in that order; junction bases with no gene match: 24. CDR3 coding DNA: TGTGCCAGCAGTTTATATATTCCCCTTCCAATACTGCAGGGGGCTGGGTATGGCTACACCTTC. It translates to CASSLYIPLPILQGAGYGYTF.

V usage is TRBV11-2 and J usage is TRBJ2-1; 9 bases agree with TRBD2. Unmatched junction bases numbered 6, after V lost 0 bases and J lost 6 bases. CDR1 is SGHAT and CDR2 is FQNNGV in the germline V gene. The CDR3 runs 16 residues. CDR3 sequence: CASSLEGLAGINEQFF. The CDR3, as DNA: TGTGCCAGCAGCTTAGAAGGGCTAGCGGGAATCAATGAGCAGTTCTTC.

This clone has only one observation. This chain joins TRBV5-1 and TRBJ1-2; the D gene is possibly TRBD1 (6 bases). This CDR3 is built from 15 residues. Germline V gene lookup returns CDR1 SGHRS and CDR2 YFSETQ. Trimming removed 0 bases from V and 5 bases from J, with 14 bases in between. The CDR3 DNA is TGCGCCAGCAGCTTGGATTTCCAGGGGTTTTATGGCTACACCTTC. It specifies CASSLDFQGFYGYTF.

The V and J genes are TRBV11-2 and TRBJ1-2; 7 nucleotides line up with TRBD1. The CDR3 consists of 16 residues. Germline CDR1 is SGHAT and CDR2 is FQNNGV. V shed 2 bases, J shed 6 bases, and the junction held 12 bases outside the gene matches. The CDR3 protein is CASSLITGAGSNGYTF. In DNA, the CDR3 is TGTGCCAGCAGCTTAATAACAGGGGCAGGATCGAATGGCTACACCTTC. The variable domain in full, with the rest retrieved from reference TRBV11-2 and TRBJ1-2, is EAGVAQSPRYKIIEKRQSVAFWCNPISGHATLYWYQQILGQGPKLLIQFQNNGVVDDSQLPKDRFSAERLKGVDSTLKIQPAKLEDSAVYLCASSLITGAGSNGYTFGSGTRLTVV.

This chain uses TRBV28 with TRBJ1-5, with D perhaps TRBD1 (5 bases). CDR1 is MDHEN, CDR2 SYDVKM, per germline. CDR3 size: 14 residues. Trimming cost V 4 bases and J 4 bases, with 11 bases left between them. The CDR3 is CASSSNPGNQPQHF. The CDR3 DNA follows: TGTGCCAGCAGTTCCAACCCAGGGAATCAGCCCCAGCATTTT.

The chain combines TRBV5-1 with TRBJ1-1; the D is unclear. This CDR3 region has 15 residues. Trimming removed 0 bases at V and 3 bases at J, with 12 bases between. The germline CDR1 and CDR2 sequences are SGHRS and YFSETQ. DNA for the CDR3: TGCGCCAGCAGCTTGGTGTCGGGGTATGACACTGAAGCTTTCTTT. Translated: CASSLVSGYDTEAFF.

V usage is TRBV4-2 and J usage is TRBJ1-1, with D perhaps TRBD1 (5 bases). From germline, CDR1 is LGHNA and CDR2 YNFKEQ. The CDR3 loop spans 14 amino acids. Trimming took off 2 bases at V and 10 bases at J, with 17 bases between the two ends. Here the CDR3 DNA reads TGTGCCAGCAGCCAATCGGACACCATTTGGGGAGCTTTCTTT. Residues: CASSQSDTIWGAFF.

J is TRBJ2-3 and V is TRBV27; TRBD1 aligns across 7 bases. CDR3 length: 17 amino acids. Germline lookup yields CDR1 MNHEY and CDR2 SMNVEV (reference sequence). With V trimmed by 2 bases and J by 3 bases, 11 bases remained unmatched. CDR3 nucleotide sequence: TGTGCCAGCAGTTTACCCCGACAGGGCCCGGGGACAGATACGCAGTATTTT. This gives the protein CASSLPRQGPGTDTQYF.

The gene calls are TRBV2 and TRBJ2-1; maybe TRBD2 (5 bases). The CDR3 loop spans 11 amino acids. The germline CDR1 and CDR2 sequences are SNHLY and FYNNEI. Trimming shortened V by 5 bases and J by 12 bases, and 11 bases separated the two germline ends. The CDR3 nucleotides are TGTGCCAGCAGTCCCTCCGGAGGGCAGTTCTTC. Its translation: CASSPSGGQFF. Drawing the rest from reference TRBV2 and TRBJ2-1, the complete variable domain is EPEVTQTPSHQVTQMGQEVILRCVPISNHLYFYWYRQILGQKVEFLVSFYNNEISEKSEIFDDQFSVERPDGSNFTLKIRSTKLEDSAMYFCASSPSGGQFFGPGTRLTVL.

This chain uses TRBV5-4 with TRBJ2-3, with 7 bases fitting TRBD2. Germline values: CDR1 SGHNT, CDR2 YYREEE (reference sequence). Unmatched junction bases numbered 7, after V lost 4 bases and J lost 2 bases. This CDR3 has 15 amino acids. The CDR3 DNA reads as TGTGCCAGCAGCCGACCACTAGCGACCACAGATACGCAGTATTTT. Protein product: CASSRPLATTDTQYF.

The V gene is TRBV18, the J gene TRBJ2-1; 8 bases map to TRBD2. Germline CDR1 is KGHSH and CDR2 is LQKENI. J was trimmed by 8 bases and V by 0 bases; bases with no gene match: 18. This CDR3 comprises 19 residues. The chain's CDR3 is CASSPPMGIRGRSSYEQFF. For the CDR3, the DNA is TGTGCCAGCTCACCACCGATGGGGATCCGCGGGAGGTCTTCCTATGAGCAGTTCTTC.

The chain carries TRBV5-1 and TRBJ2-3; D is unresolved. CDR1 is SGHRS and CDR2 is YFSETQ in the germline V gene. Trimming pared 0 bases from V and 2 bases from J, leaving 13 bases between. The CDR3 totals 16 residues. In DNA form, the CDR3 reads TGCGCCAGCAGCTTGGGCATATCCAAACTCACAGATACGCAGTATTTT. Its protein product is CASSLGISKLTDTQYF. Supplemented by reference TRBV5-1 and TRBJ2-3, the full variable domain reads KAGVTQTPRYLIKTRGQQVTLSCSPISGHRSVSWYQQTPGQGLQFLFEYFSETQRNKGNFPGRFSGRQFSNSRSEMNVSTLELGDSALYLCASSLGISKLTDTQYFGPGTRLTVL.

The rearrangement joins TRBV9 to TRBJ1-2, with a tentative D call TRBD1 (5 bases). The CDR3 runs 13 residues. V dropped 0 bases and J dropped 8 bases, with 11 bases sitting between them. The germline V gene has CDR1 SGDLS and CDR2 YYNGEE. Here the CDR3 DNA reads TGTGCCAGCAGCGTAGAGGCAGGGTCGGGCTACACCTTC. It codes for CASSVEAGSGYTF. Complete variable domain (other parts from reference TRBV9 and TRBJ1-2): DSGVTQTPKHLITATGQRVTLRCSPRSGDLSVYWYQQSLDQGLQFLIQYYNGEERAKGNILERFSAQQFPDLHSELNLSSLELGDSALYFCASSVEAGSGYTFGSGTRLTVV.

This chain links TRBV18 with TRBJ2-1, with D unresolved. Germline-derived CDR1 and CDR2 are KGHSH and LQKENI. The CDR3 length is 13 residues. Deletions cut 3 bases from V and 9 bases from J, with 12 bases between. CDR3 amino acids: CASSPYRVGEQFF. CDR3 bases: TGTGCCAGCTCACCTTACCGGGTCGGTGAGCAGTTCTTC.

This clone was detected only once. This chain uses TRBV6-6 with TRBJ2-1; 8 bases agree with TRBD2. CDR3 length equals 15 residues. Germline CDR1 reads MNHNY; CDR2 reads SVGAGI (reference sequence). V trimming: 5 bases; J trimming: 6 bases; junction bases outside the gene matches: 9. CDR3 sequence: CASSKRERSGNEQFF. In DNA, the CDR3 is TGTGCCAGCAGTAAGCGGGAGAGGTCTGGCAATGAGCAGTTCTTC.

The chain links TRBV4-3 to TRBJ2-5, with 8 bases fitting TRBD2. The length of the CDR3 is 14 residues. CDR1 LGHNA and CDR2 YSLEER come from the germline V gene. The trim removed 5 bases at V and 5 bases at J, leaving 7 bases unmatched. The CDR3 DNA reads TGCGCCAGCAGCTCCGCCGGGACTAGGGAGACCCAGTACTTC. It encodes CASSSAGTRETQYF.